The rows below give T cell receptor beta chains drawn from one sample of a study of shared clonotypes between healthy human individuals. Sequenced by immunoSEQ multiplex PCR; TCRdb stores in-frame clones only, minus some. The sample holds 650,000 to 800,000 clones, 55% to 80% seen once. Sequencing was performed on memory CD4+ T cells sorted from blood. The receptors shown here come from a woman aged 25 to 39 in good health. CDR3s include the opening cysteine and the closing phenylalanine or tryptophan. Each record gives: D gene, J gene, clone size, V gene, CDR3 DNA, CDR3 protein. The D gene is left open where the match is weak. Part of the rows lack a size; the others show once, few, many or a class for expanded clones.

d_gene: TRBD1
j_gene: TRBJ2-5
abundance: NA
v_gene: TRBV11-2
CDR3nt: TGTGCCAGCAGCATTAATTCCGGGACAGGAGGAGAGACCCAGTACTTC
CDR3aa: CASSINSGTGGETQYF

d_gene: NA
j_gene: TRBJ1-1
abundance: once
v_gene: TRBV6-1
CDR3nt: TGTGCCAGCAGTGAATTTAATACAAGAACTTATTCAAAAGCTTTCTTT
CDR3aa: CASSEFNTRTYSKAFF

d_gene: TRBD2
j_gene: TRBJ2-7
abundance: once
v_gene: TRBV7-9
CDR3nt: TGTGCCAGCACAATTTATAGCGGGAGAAACGAGCAGTACTTC
CDR3aa: CASTIYSGRNEQYF

d_gene: TRBD1
j_gene: TRBJ1-5
abundance: once
v_gene: TRBV5-1
CDR3nt: TGCGCCAGCAGCCGAACCGGGACAGGGGATGGACAGCCCCAGCATTTT
CDR3aa: CASSRTGTGDGQPQHF

d_gene: TRBD1
j_gene: TRBJ1-1
abundance: NA
v_gene: TRBV18
CDR3nt: TGTGCCAGCTCACCAGGGACAGGGAGTGCTTTCTTT
CDR3aa: CASSPGTGSAFF

d_gene: TRBD1
j_gene: TRBJ2-2
abundance: NA
v_gene: TRBV19
CDR3nt: TGTGCCTCGGCCTATACAGGGGGCATCGGCGGGGAGCTGTTTTTT
CDR3aa: CASAYTGGIGGELFF

d_gene: NA
j_gene: TRBJ2-1
abundance: NA
v_gene: TRBV10-1
CDR3nt: TGCGCCAGCCGCGCGAGGGATGAGCAGTTCTTC
CDR3aa: CASRARDEQFF

d_gene: NA
j_gene: TRBJ2-3
abundance: NA
v_gene: TRBV4-1
CDR3nt: TGCGCCAGCAGGGGTGGGGGCCCGCCCGATACGCAGTATTTT
CDR3aa: CASRGGGPPDTQYF

d_gene: NA
j_gene: TRBJ2-7
abundance: NA
v_gene: TRBV7-9
CDR3nt: TGTGCCAGCAGTTCCGTGGGGAATCAGTACTTC
CDR3aa: CASSSVGNQYF

d_gene: NA
j_gene: TRBJ1-2
abundance: NA
v_gene: TRBV6-6
CDR3nt: TGTGCCAGCAGTCCGAGGACAGAAGCTTTGAGCTACACCTTC
CDR3aa: CASSPRTEALSYTF

d_gene: TRBD1
j_gene: TRBJ2-7
abundance: NA
v_gene: TRBV6-1
CDR3nt: TGTGCCAGCCGAAAGACAGGGGACGGAGCCTACGAGCAGTACTTC
CDR3aa: CASRKTGDGAYEQYF